The 26 T cell receptor beta chains presented below share a single source sample, sequenced in a study of T cell repertoires in cytomegalovirus infection. TCRdb recomputed calls from the reads with MiXCR, one row per CDR3 protein. The sample includes some 270,000 distinct CDR3 sequences, 15% to 20% of them seen just once. The sample was CD8+ T cells from PBMCs. The receptors originated from a human donor in good health (CMV status not recorded). Some clones in this sample may be carry-over from other donors' samples.

The J gene is TRBJ2-7, the V gene TRBV6-2 or TRBV6-3; D assignment may be TRBD1 or TRBD2 (5 bases each). V was pared by 4 bases and J by 5 bases, with 15 bases between. Germline V gene lookup returns CDR1 MNHEY and CDR2 SVGEGT. This CDR3 has 14 amino acids. CDR3: CASSSRRGVHEQYF. The DNA of the CDR3 is TGTGCCAGCAGTTCGAGAAGGGGAGTCCACGAGCAGTACTTC.

This clonotype showed up many times. CDR3 residues: CASSFGLAGAQETQYF. The CDR3 nucleotides read TGTGCCAGCAGCTTCGGGCTAGCGGGGGCCCAAGAGACCCAGTACTTC. The rearrangement uses TRBV11-1 and TRBJ2-5; 10 nucleotides match TRBD2. V was clipped by 3 bases and J by 1 base; unmatched bases: 5. This CDR3 is built from 16 residues. Germline assignment: CDR1 SGHAT and CDR2 FQDESV (reference sequence).

This clonotype was detected only a few times. The chain combines TRBV28 with TRBJ2-1; D gene uncertain. Germline CDR1 is MDHEN and CDR2 is SYDVKM. This CDR3 spans 14 amino acids. The V end was cut by 1 base, the J end by 5 bases, with 9 bases between. This CDR3 reads CASSLLSEDNEQFF. DNA for the CDR3: TGTGCCAGCAGTTTATTATCCGAAGACAATGAGCAGTTCTTC. The variable domain in full, completed from reference TRBV28 and TRBJ2-1, reads DVKVTQSSRYLVKRTGEKVFLECVQDMDHENMFWYRQDPGLGLRLIYFSYDVKMKEKGDIPEGYSVSREKKERFSLILESASTNQTSMYLCASSLLSEDNEQFFGPGTRLTVL.

This clonotype was seen at least ten times. The CDR3 loop reads CASSIDGVVTYGGYTF. DNA for the CDR3: TGTGCCAGCAGCATCGATGGGGTGGTAACGTACGGTGGCTACACCTTC. The J gene is TRBJ1-2, the V gene TRBV7-2; D unresolved. V was pared by 5 bases and J by 7 bases, with 23 bases between. The CDR3 is made up of 16 amino acids. CDR1 and CDR2 from the germline V gene are SGHTA and FQGNSA.

The chain uses TRBV2 and TRBJ2-1; no clear D. The CDR3 totals 14 residues. Trimming shortened V by 10 bases and J by 2 bases, and 15 bases separated the two germline ends. CDR1 SNHLY and CDR2 FYNNEI come from the germline V gene. CDR3 protein: CAIPSGRTYNEQFF. CDR3 nucleotides: TGTGCCATACCCTCTGGGCGAACCTACAATGAGCAGTTCTTC.

The table lists this clonotype with a few counts. This rearrangement joins TRBV7-9 to TRBJ2-1, with 8 bases aligning to TRBD1. Germline V lookup: CDR1 SEHNR, CDR2 FQNEAQ (reference sequence). Trimming removed 3 bases from V and 7 bases from J; junction bases left unmatched: 8. The CDR3 totals 15 residues. CDR3 in amino acids: CASSLSHRGENEQFF. In nucleotides, the CDR3 is TGTGCCAGCAGCTTGTCGCACAGGGGGGAAAATGAGCAGTTCTTC.

This clonotype came up many times. J is TRBJ2-7 and V is TRBV12-3 or TRBV12-4; no definite D call. This CDR3 is 12 amino acids long. The ends were cut back, 3 bases at V and 4 bases at J, with 7 bases in the middle. The DNA of the CDR3 is TGTGCCAGCAGTTTCTTAGATTACGAGCAGTACTTC. It encodes CASSFLDYEQYF.

This clonotype was observed many times. V is TRBV7-9 and J is TRBJ1-5; 7 bases match TRBD1. This CDR3 has 14 residues. J lost 5 bases, V lost 0 bases, and 1 base had no gene match. Germline V gives CDR1 SEHNR, CDR2 FQNEAQ (reference sequence). The CDR3 spells CASSLAQGDQPQHF. DNA of the CDR3: TGTGCCAGCAGCTTAGCGCAGGGGGATCAGCCCCAGCATTTT.

This clonotype turned up a few times. The V gene is TRBV7-9, the J gene TRBJ1-2; 7 nucleotides agree with TRBD1. CDR1 SEHNR and CDR2 FQNEAQ come from the germline V gene (reference sequence). CDR3 size: 17 residues. The V and J ends lost 4 bases and 3 bases, in that order; junction bases with no gene match: 14. The CDR3 protein is CASSSTGIGDWDYGYTF. In DNA form, the CDR3 reads TGTGCCAGCAGCTCGACAGGGATCGGGGACTGGGACTATGGCTACACCTTC.

Worth noting for this clonotype: Possible read error: a much larger clone is one base away. This chain connects TRBV6-2 or TRBV6-3 to TRBJ2-5; 8 bases map to TRBD1. Looked up from germline, CDR1 is MNHEY and CDR2 is SVGEGT. The CDR3 is 14 amino acids. In DNA, the CDR3 is TGTGCCAGCGGAGGACAGGGAGGTCAAGTGACCCAGTACTTC. As protein: CASGGQGGQVTQYF.

The rearrangement joins TRBV3-1 to TRBJ2-1; D is possibly TRBD1 (5 bases). Germline V gives CDR1 LGHDT, CDR2 YNNKEL (reference sequence). This CDR3 has 12 residues. V dropped 1 base and J dropped 9 bases, with 7 bases sitting between them. The CDR3 bases are TGTGCCAGCAGCCAAGGGGGCGTTGAGCAGTTCTTC. Amino acids: CASSQGGVEQFF.

About this clonotype itself: A much bigger clone sits one base away, suggesting this may be a read error. The genes are TRBV6-2 or TRBV6-3 and TRBJ1-1; the D is unclear. Germline CDR1 and CDR2: MNHEY and SVGEGT. The CDR3 contains 16 residues. V lost 6 bases, J lost 0 bases, and 17 bases lay in between. The CDR3 region has the DNA TGTGCCAGCAGCCTTATTGGGATAGGACTGAACACTGAAGCTTTCTTT. Protein: CASSLIGIGLNTEAFF.

This clonotype was observed a handful of times. The chain is built from TRBV12-5 and TRBJ1-1; D not certain. V gave up 3 bases and J gave up 5 bases, with 19 bases separating them. The germline V gene encodes CDR1 LGHNT and CDR2 FRNRAP. The CDR3 runs to 16 residues. The chain's CDR3 is CASGFEPLPEGTEAFF. Written as DNA, the CDR3 is TGTGCTAGTGGTTTTGAGCCCCTCCCAGAAGGGACTGAAGCTTTCTTT.

This clonotype was recorded at least ten times. In DNA, the CDR3 is TGTGCCAGCAGCCCCGAGGGGGACAGGGGCTTCGCCGGGGAGCTGTTTTTT. It yields the protein CASSPEGDRGFAGELFF. V and J are TRBV7-2 and TRBJ2-2, with 10 bases that match TRBD1. Germline V gene data show CDR1 as SGHTA and CDR2 as FQGNSA. The V gene end was trimmed by 5 bases and the J gene end by 6 bases; junction bases not matched to a gene: 12. The CDR3 runs to 17 residues.

This clonotype was observed at least ten times. The rearrangement uses TRBV4-1 and TRBJ2-2; no clear D gene. Trimming left V 3 bases short and J 4 bases short, with 15 bases between. CDR3 length: 16 amino acids. CDR1 MGHRA and CDR2 YSYEKL come from the germline V gene. The CDR3 DNA reads as TGCGCCAGCAGCCACTCACGATCTGGAGCCACCGGGGAGCTGTTTTTT. It specifies CASSHSRSGATGELFF.

At least ten counts were recorded for this clonotype. The V call is TRBV20-1, the J call TRBJ2-1, with D perhaps being TRBD1 or TRBD2 (5 bases each). This CDR3 comprises 15 residues. Looked up from germline, CDR1 is DFQATT and CDR2 is SNEGSKA (reference sequence). V lost 0 bases, J lost 8 bases, and 17 bases lay in between. CDR3 amino acids: CSARDRALTGHEQFF. The CDR3 nucleotides are TGCAGTGCTAGAGACAGAGCACTCACGGGACATGAGCAGTTCTTC.

The chain uses TRBV13 and TRBJ1-2; D may be TRBD1 (5 bases). This CDR3 region has 16 residues. Germline V lookup: CDR1 PRHDT, CDR2 FYEKMQ (reference sequence). With 1 base removed from V and 3 bases from J, the gap between germline ends came to 15 bases. The CDR3 DNA sequence: TGTGCCAGCAGCTTAGTGCGTCGCCAGGGTGACTATGGCTACACCTTC. Translating it yields CASSLVRRQGDYGYTF.

This clonotype was observed a handful of times. The chain has TRBV5-5 and TRBJ1-6; no clear D gene. Germline V lookup: CDR1 SGHKS, CDR2 YYEKEE (reference sequence). The CDR3 totals 15 residues. Trimming cost V 4 bases and J 1 base, with 9 bases left between them. CDR3 sequence (DNA): TGTGCCAGCAGCCCGGGGTTTTCCTATAATTCACCCCTCCACTTT. Translating gives CASSPGFSYNSPLHF.

This clonotype came up a few times. This rearrangement joins TRBV29-1 to TRBJ2-1; 9 bases line up with TRBD1. Per germline, CDR1 SQVTM and CDR2 ANQGSEA. Germline trimming cut 6 bases from V and 3 bases from J; bases unmatched to any gene: 6. The CDR3 is made up of 14 amino acids. The CDR3 loop reads CSVVTGGYYNEQFF. The CDR3 DNA sequence: TGCAGCGTGGTAACAGGGGGCTACTACAATGAGCAGTTCTTC.

The chain combines TRBV7-9 with TRBJ2-7; D possibly uses TRBD1 or TRBD2 (5 bases each). V was pared by 1 base and J by 1 base, with 17 bases between. CDR1 and CDR2 from the germline V gene are SEHNR and FQNEAQ (reference sequence). The CDR3 totals 17 residues. As DNA, the CDR3 is TGTGCCAGCAGCTTAGGGTCTGGGGGTATTAGTTCCTACGAGCAGTACTTC. Residues: CASSLGSGGISSYEQYF.

This clonotype has a single count. This chain links TRBV2 with TRBJ1-1, with a weak D call TRBD1 (6 bases). Germline V gene sequence: CDR1 SNHLY, CDR2 FYNNEI. CDR3 length: 15 amino acids. V was clipped by 2 bases and J by 0 bases, with 10 bases between them. The DNA for the CDR3 is TGTGCCAGCAGTGAACGCAGGGACATGAACACTGAAGCTTTCTTT. It yields the protein CASSERRDMNTEAFF.

This sequence joins TRBV4-1 and TRBJ1-6; D is unclear. The germline gives CDR1 MGHRA, CDR2 YSYEKL. Deletions cut 0 bases from V and 8 bases from J, with 11 bases between. The CDR3 has 15 residues. CDR3 loop: CASSQDQAAYSPLHF. The CDR3 DNA sequence: TGCGCCAGCAGCCAAGATCAAGCAGCTTATTCACCCCTCCACTTT.

The chain joins TRBV19 to TRBJ1-1; D ambiguous. CDR3 size: 13 residues. Germline CDR1 LNHDA, CDR2 SQIVND (reference sequence). V was trimmed by 5 bases and J by 0 bases, leaving 7 bases between them. CDR3 coding DNA: TGTGCCAGTAGTCGCTCACTGAACACTGAAGCTTTCTTT. It codes for CASSRSLNTEAFF.

This clonotype showed up just a few times. The chain combines TRBV7-9 with TRBJ2-5; TRBD1 agrees at 9 bases. This CDR3 spans 16 amino acids. CDR1 and CDR2 (germline): SEHNR, FQNEAQ (reference sequence). With 1 base clipped from V and 2 bases from J, the junction kept 5 bases outside the gene matches. The CDR3 region has the DNA TGTGCCAGCAGCTTAGACCGGACAGGGGCGCAAGAGACCCAGTACTTC. Translating it yields CASSLDRTGAQETQYF.

This clonotype was counted many times. This chain uses TRBV7-6 with TRBJ2-5; D gene unclear. This CDR3 has 17 amino acids. CDR1 is SGHVS, CDR2 FNYEAQ, per germline. Trimming left V 0 bases short and J 2 bases short, with 16 bases between. This CDR3 reads CASSLASTEELQETQYF. The CDR3 nucleotides are TGTGCCAGCAGCTTAGCATCCACAGAAGAACTTCAAGAGACCCAGTACTTC.

V usage is TRBV6-5 and J usage is TRBJ2-1; 7 bases fit TRBD1. V lost 5 bases and J lost 1; bases outside the gene matches: 5. The CDR3 runs to 15 residues. Germline V gene data show CDR1 as MNHEY and CDR2 as SVGAGI. The CDR3 sequence is CASSAGTESYNEQFF. The CDR3 bases are TGTGCCAGCAGTGCCGGGACAGAATCCTACAATGAGCAGTTCTTC.